This T cell receptor beta chain was sequenced in a study of shared clonotypes between healthy human individuals. From germline, CDR1 is SGHTS and CDR2 YDEGEE. The CDR3 runs 13 residues. Trimming stripped 2 bases from V and 0 bases from J, with 6 bases between. Study donors comprised healthy, HIV-negative adults devoid of recent acute infection or vaccination. Sequencing was performed with immunoSEQ multiplex PCR; in TCRdb, only in-frame clones are kept and a portion is missing. Among approximately 2,300,000 clones, roughly 92% were seen once, and the ten largest hold 0.37%. Specimen: naive CD4+ T cells from PBMCs. The subset here: CD45RA+ positively selected. The sequence derives from a man between 18 and 29 years old in good health. Some clones in this sample may be carry-over from other donors' samples. This chain uses TRBV5-8 with TRBJ2-7; D is unresolved. Here the CDR3 reads CASSFGSSYEQYF. In DNA, the CDR3 is TGTGCCAGCAGCTTCGGTAGCTCCTACGAGCAGTACTTC.